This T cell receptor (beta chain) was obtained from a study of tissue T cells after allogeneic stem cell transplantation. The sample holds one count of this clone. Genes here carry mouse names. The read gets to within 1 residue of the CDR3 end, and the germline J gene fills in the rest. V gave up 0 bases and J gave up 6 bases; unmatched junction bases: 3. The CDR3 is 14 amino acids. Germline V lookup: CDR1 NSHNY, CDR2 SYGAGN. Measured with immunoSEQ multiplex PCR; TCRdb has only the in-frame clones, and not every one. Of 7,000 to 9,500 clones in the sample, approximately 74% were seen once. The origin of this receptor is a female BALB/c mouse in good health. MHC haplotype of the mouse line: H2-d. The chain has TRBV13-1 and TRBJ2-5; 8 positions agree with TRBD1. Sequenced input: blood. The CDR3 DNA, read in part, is TGTGCCAGCAGTGATGGGAGGACAGGGGACACCCAGTAC. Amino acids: CASSDGRTGDTQY. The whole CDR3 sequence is CASSDGRTGDTQYF.